Following are 9 T cell receptor beta chains from one sample sequenced in a study of Tregs in tolerant kidney transplant recipients. The table came from immunoSEQ multiplex PCR; TCRdb's copy has only in-frame clones and leaves some out. This sample lists tens of thousands of clones; its ten largest clones have 0.83%. The sample in question was CD4+ T cells from blood, obtained before the transplant. These receptors originate from a human donor who received a combined kidney and bone marrow transplant.

Regarding this clone: The sequenced fragment ends 3 residues before the CDR3 boundary, so the rest is inferred from the germline J gene. The rearrangement uses TRBV2 and TRBJ2-7; TRBD2 aligns across 16 bases. V gave up 7 bases and J gave up 1 base; unmatched junction bases: 7. This CDR3 region has 17 residues. Germline lookup yields CDR1 SNHLY and CDR2 FYNNEI. The CDR3 loop is CASNPGLAGGLSYEQYF. CDR3 bases read: TGTGCCAGCAACCCGGGACTAGCGGGAGGGCTTTCCTACGAG.

A remark on this clone: The read is 3 residues too short to cover the CDR3 end, so that end is filled in from the germline J gene. The chain uses TRBV19 and TRBJ2-3; perhaps TRBD2 as D (5 bases). There are 16 residues in the CDR3. Germline V gene sequence: CDR1 LNHDA, CDR2 SQIVND (reference sequence). Trimming removed 5 bases from V and 3 bases from J, with 18 bases in between. The sequenced CDR3 bases are TGTGCCAGTAGTTCACCGGCCAGCACTAGAACAGATACG. It yields the protein CASSSPASTRTDT. From start to end, the CDR3 is CASSSPASTRTDTQYF.

On this clone itself: The CDR3 is cut off 3 residues early in the read; its end comes from the germline J gene. This chain uses TRBV19 with TRBJ2-7, with TRBD1 matching 7 bases. Looked up from germline, CDR1 is LNHDA and CDR2 is SQIVND (reference sequence). V shed 4 bases and J 6 bases; nucleotides not matched to a gene: 3. The CDR3 is 12 amino acids. This chain's CDR3 is CASSNRGFEQYF. Incomplete CDR3 DNA: TGTGCCAGTAGTAACAGGGGTTTCGAG.

Turning to this clone: The read gets to within 3 residues of the CDR3 end, and the germline J gene fills in the rest. The chain carries TRBV19 and TRBJ1-4; D is ambiguous. V lost 5 bases and J 4 bases, leaving 14 bases between the germline ends. Per germline, CDR1 LNHDA and CDR2 SQIVND (reference sequence). The CDR3 is made up of 15 amino acids. Here the CDR3 reads CASSGPVTSNEKLFF. The CDR3 bases that were read are TGTGCCAGTAGTGGCCCCGTGACAAGTAATGAAAAA.

On this clone itself: The read falls 3 residues short of the CDR3 end, and the missing part is taken from the germline J gene. The V gene is TRBV6-1, the J gene TRBJ2-3; no clear D gene. Germline V lookup: CDR1 MNHNS, CDR2 SASEGT. Between the trimmed V and J ends, which lost 2 bases and 6 bases, there was a span of 12 bases. The CDR3 has 14 amino acids. The CDR3 is CASSEYTPPDTQYF. The sequenced part of the CDR3 DNA is TGTGCCAGCAGTGAATACACCCCCCCGGATACG.

The CDR3 reads CASSEGGVNYGYTF. The covered CDR3 bases are TGTGCCAGCAGTGAAGGGGGGGTCAACTATGGC. The rearrangement joins TRBV6-1 to TRBJ1-2, with D perhaps TRBD1 (5 bases). The read ends 3 residues before the CDR3 terminus; that terminus is restored from the germline J gene. Between the trimmed V and J ends, which lost 1 base and 2 bases, there was a span of 8 bases. CDR1 and CDR2 from the germline V gene are MNHNS and SASEGT. The CDR3 has 14 residues.

A word on this clone: The sequence runs out 3 residues before the end of the CDR3; the remainder is reconstructed from the germline J gene. This rearrangement joins TRBV10-3 to TRBJ1-3; D perhaps matches TRBD1 (6 bases). The CDR3 spans 17 residues. Trimming shortened V by 4 bases and J by 3 bases, and 19 bases separated the two germline ends. Germline loops: CDR1 ENHRY, CDR2 SYGVKD. The sequenced part of the CDR3 DNA is TGTGCCATCAGTGGGCAGGGGTATGGGATAGGTGGAAACACC. Translated, it gives CAISGQGYGIGGNT. The entire CDR3 is CAISGQGYGIGGNTIYF.

For this clone: The CDR3 is cut off 3 residues early in the read; its end comes from the germline J gene. V is TRBV18 and J is TRBJ1-3, with D unclear. CDR1 and CDR2 (germline): KGHSH, LQKENI. The CDR3 covers 18 residues. V was trimmed by 0 bases and J by 0 bases, leaving 15 bases between them. Incomplete CDR3 DNA: TGTGCCAGCTCACCACCAGGACTTCCGAATTACTCTGGAAACACC. As protein: CASSPPGLPNYSGNT. The full-length CDR3 reads as CASSPPGLPNYSGNTIYF.

On this clone: Read data end 3 residues before the CDR3 end; the end is taken from the germline J gene. The chain employs TRBV19 and TRBJ1-1; no clear D. This CDR3 spans 12 amino acids. CDR1 and CDR2 from the germline V gene are LNHDA and SQIVND (reference sequence). V was pared by 3 bases and J by 7 bases, with 9 bases between. The CDR3 loop reads CASSMRGGEAFF. The sequenced part of the CDR3 DNA is TGTGCCAGTAGTATGCGGGGAGGTGAA.